Sequencing of this TCR beta chain was carried out in a study of OX40 agonist ivuxolimab in advanced cancers. Germline assignment: CDR1 MNHEY and CDR2 SVGAGI. V was trimmed by 1 base and J by 4 bases, leaving 16 bases between them. The CDR3 length is 16 residues. The table came from immunoSEQ multiplex PCR; TCRdb's copy has only in-frame clones and leaves some out. The table has tens of thousands of clones, 80% to 85% seen once. Sequenced material: CD4+ or CD8+ T cells sorted from blood, taken in a trial of the OX40 agonist ivuxolimab. The V and J genes are TRBV6-5 and TRBJ2-5; either TRBD1 or TRBD2 may supply D (5 bases each). The clonotype was recovered from an adult with an advanced solid tumor such as melanoma, head and neck, liver or kidney cancer. CDR3 sequence: CASSYFTPGPGETQYF. The DNA for the CDR3 is TGTGCCAGCAGTTACTTTACCCCGGGGCCAGGAGAGACCCAGTACTTC.